This T cell receptor (beta chain) was sequenced in a study of T cell repertoires in cytomegalovirus infection. Study results and caveats: The ex vivo response was dominated by HLA-C-restricted CMV-specific TCR beta clonotypes.

TCRdb used MiXCR to reprocess the reads, holding one entry per CDR3 protein. Altogether about 130,000 distinct CDR3 sequences are present, 20% to 30% being singletons, with the ten largest covering around 32%. As for this clonotype: Its antigen is unknown.

Germline loops: CDR1 SGHTA, CDR2 FQGNSA. Trimming left V 4 bases short and J 0 bases short, with 8 bases between. This CDR3 has 14 amino acids. The TCR comes from a human donor in good health (CMV status not recorded). Some clones in this sample may be carry-over from other donors' samples. The sequencing input was PBMCs, sequenced either directly or after in vitro stimulation (not recorded which). The chain is built from TRBV7-2 and TRBJ2-3, with D possibly TRBD2 on 6 matching bases. The CDR3 protein is CASSSGVSTDTQYF. Here the CDR3 DNA reads TGTGCCAGCAGCTCGGGAGTTAGCACAGATACGCAGTATTTT.